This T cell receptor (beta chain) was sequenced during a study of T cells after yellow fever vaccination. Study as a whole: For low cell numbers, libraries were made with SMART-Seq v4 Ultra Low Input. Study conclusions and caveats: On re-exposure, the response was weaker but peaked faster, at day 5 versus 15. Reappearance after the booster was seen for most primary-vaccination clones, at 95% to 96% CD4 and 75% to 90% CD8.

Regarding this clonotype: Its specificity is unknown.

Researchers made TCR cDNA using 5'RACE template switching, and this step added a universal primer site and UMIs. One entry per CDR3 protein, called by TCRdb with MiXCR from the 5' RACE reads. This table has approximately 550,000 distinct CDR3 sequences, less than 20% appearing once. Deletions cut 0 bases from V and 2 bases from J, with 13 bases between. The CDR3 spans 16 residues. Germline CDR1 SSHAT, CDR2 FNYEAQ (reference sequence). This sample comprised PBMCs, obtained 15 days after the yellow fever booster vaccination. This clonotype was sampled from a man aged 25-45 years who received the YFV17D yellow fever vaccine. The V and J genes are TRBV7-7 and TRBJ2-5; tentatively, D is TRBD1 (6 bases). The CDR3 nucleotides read TGTGCCAGCAGCTTAGCTACAGGGCTCTCACAAGAGACCCAGTACTTC. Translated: CASSLATGLSQETQYF.